These 27 T cell receptor beta chains were sequenced from one sample in a study of molecular identifiers for immune sequencing clone quantification. MiXCR was run by TCRdb on the PCR reads, yielding one entry per CDR3 protein. In the table there are over 600,000 distinct CDR3 sequences, 20% of which are singletons. Sample: naive CD8+ T cells from blood, with Jurkat cell RNA spiked in. Subset specified: FACS-sorted CD8+CD4-CCR7+CD45RA+ naive T cells. The receptors come from a human donor in good health. Some libraries in this study had Jurkat cell RNA spiked in.

This clonotype was detected only a few times. The gene calls are TRBV10-3 and TRBJ2-7; 7 bases map to TRBD1. The length of the CDR3 is 14 residues. V shed 2 bases, J shed 3 bases, and the junction held 4 bases outside the gene matches. The germline gives CDR1 ENHRY, CDR2 SYGVKD. CDR3 DNA: TGTGCCATCAGTGAGGCCGGGACAGACTACGAGCAGTACTTC. This encodes CAISEAGTDYEQYF.

This clonotype was seen repeatedly, ten times or more. This chain uses TRBV5-8 with TRBJ2-1; D gene uncertain. CDR3 size: 17 residues. Germline assignment: CDR1 SGHTS and CDR2 YDEGEE. The V end lost 6 bases, the J end lost 3 bases, and 22 bases lay between the germline ends. The CDR3 protein is CASTLVAAAPHYNEQFF. The CDR3 DNA is TGTGCCAGCACCCTTGTCGCTGCAGCGCCCCACTACAATGAGCAGTTCTTC.

The genes are TRBV2 and TRBJ2-5; D uncertain. The CDR3 is 14 residues long. CDR1 is SNHLY, CDR2 FYNNEI, per germline. Trimming pared 7 bases from V and 5 bases from J, leaving 17 bases between. CDR3 nucleotides: TGTGCCAGCATGGAAGAGATCTCCTTCGAGACCCAGTACTTC. Amino acid sequence: CASMEEISFETQYF.

This clonotype was picked up a small number of times. The chain is built from TRBV10-3 and TRBJ2-5; tentative D call: TRBD1 (5 bases). CDR1 ENHRY and CDR2 SYGVKD come from the germline V gene. The CDR3 contains 15 residues. Trimming pared 0 bases from V and 2 bases from J, leaving 10 bases between. CDR3 protein: CAISESSAGQETQYF. The CDR3 DNA reads as TGTGCCATCAGTGAGTCCAGCGCAGGGCAAGAGACCCAGTACTTC.

The sample holds many counts of this clonotype. The gene calls are TRBV14 and TRBJ1-2; D perhaps matches TRBD1 (6 bases). Trimming took off 4 bases at V and 8 bases at J, with 23 bases between the two ends. The V gene's germline CDR1 is SGHDN and CDR2 FVKESK. There are 16 residues in the CDR3. The CDR3, as DNA: TGTGCCAGCAGCCGACATACAGGGATTTTCAATGAAGGCTACACCTTC. It encodes CASSRHTGIFNEGYTF. Using reference TRBV14 and TRBJ1-2 for the parts outside the CDR3, the full variable domain is EAGVTQFPSHSVIEKGQTVTLRCDPISGHDNLYWYRRVMGKEIKFLLHFVKESKQDESGMPNNRFLAERTGGTYSTLKVQPAELEDSGVYFCASSRHTGIFNEGYTFGSGTRLTVV.

This clonotype appeared many times. The V gene is TRBV12-3 or TRBV12-4, the J gene TRBJ1-2; TRBD1 matches 9 bases. The CDR3 has 12 amino acids. With 8 bases clipped from V and 7 bases from J, the junction kept 5 bases outside the gene matches. The CDR3 coding sequence is TGTGCCAGCTGGGACAGGGCTCGTGGCTACACCTTC. Translated: CASWDRARGYTF.

This clonotype was seen a few times. A clone one base away is much larger, so this may be a read error. The V and J genes are TRBV4-3 and TRBJ2-3; 8 nucleotides agree with TRBD1. CDR3 length: 17 amino acids. Trimming removed 1 base from V and 8 bases from J; junction bases left unmatched: 14. Germline loops: CDR1 LGHNA, CDR2 YSLEER. The CDR3 DNA is TGCGCCAGCAGCCAAGGTAGGACAGGGCGGGCGTTAGCTACGCAGTATTTT. This codes for CASSQGRTGRALATQYF.

This clonotype showed up just a few times. The rearrangement uses TRBV7-9 and TRBJ2-7; 8 nucleotides align to TRBD2. Per the germline V gene, CDR1 is SEHNR and CDR2 is FQNEAQ (reference sequence). This CDR3 is built from 14 residues. V was pared by 8 bases and J by 1 base, with 7 bases of the junction left unmatched. As DNA, the CDR3 is TGTGCCAGCGTCTCACTAGCGGTTTCCTACGAGCAGTACTTC. It translates to CASVSLAVSYEQYF.

This clonotype was observed a single time. A read error may produce the germline difference seen at one junction end. V is TRBV5-6 and J is TRBJ1-1; D is unclear. This CDR3 comprises 13 residues. In germline, CDR1 is SGHDT, CDR2 YYEEEE. This CDR3 is CASSFGANTDAFF. In nucleotides, the CDR3 is TGTGCCAGCAGCTTTGGAGCGAACACTGACGCTTTCTTT.

The table lists this clonotype with many counts. The rearrangement joins TRBV18 to TRBJ2-4; D is unresolved. CDR3 length: 16 amino acids. CDR1 KGHSH and CDR2 LQKENI come from the germline V gene. Between the trimmed V and J ends, which lost 2 bases and 8 bases, there was a span of 19 bases. CDR3 in amino acids: CASSPNPVSRLDIQYF. Here the CDR3 DNA reads TGTGCCAGCTCACCAAATCCCGTTAGCCGGTTGGACATTCAGTACTTC.

The table lists this clonotype with many counts. The V call is TRBV13, the J call TRBJ1-2; TRBD1 matches 8 bases. The germline gives CDR1 PRHDT, CDR2 FYEKMQ (reference sequence). The V and J ends lost 0 bases and 6 bases, in that order; junction bases with no gene match: 6. The CDR3 contains 15 residues. The CDR3 sequence: CASSLGHQGADGYTF. The CDR3 DNA reads as TGTGCCAGCAGCTTAGGCCATCAGGGGGCGGATGGCTACACCTTC.

Comments on this clonotype: A much larger clone lies a single base off, so this may be a read error. The CDR3 does not end in the conserved phenylalanine or tryptophan, so this is likely a read error. The chain is built from TRBV4-2 and TRBJ1-1; tentatively, D is TRBD1 (5 bases). V was shortened by 3 bases and J by 5 bases, with 13 bases between the two germline ends. This CDR3 is 14 amino acids long. CDR1 LGHNA and CDR2 YNFKEQ come from the germline V gene. CDR3 sequence: CASSQAFGGTEAFS. The CDR3 DNA is TGTGCCAGCAGCCAGGCGTTCGGGGGGACTGAAGCTTTCTCT.

A remark on this clonotype: With a much larger clone just one base away, this may be a read error. The chain recombines TRBV30 with TRBJ2-3; tentative D call: TRBD2 (5 bases). Germline V gene sequence: CDR1 GTSNPN, CDR2 SVGIG (reference sequence). There are 14 residues in the CDR3. For the CDR3, the DNA is TGTGCCCGGAGTGTTGGGCGGGGCACAGATACGCAGTATTTT. Its translation is CARSVGRGTDTQYF.

This clonotype was recorded many times. The chain links TRBV6-6 to TRBJ2-3; D is uncertain. The CDR3 is 12 amino acids. Trimming cost V 4 bases and J 4 bases, with 6 bases left between them. From germline, CDR1 is MNHNY and CDR2 SVGAGI (reference sequence). The CDR3, as DNA: TGTGCCAGCAGTTCCTCTCCAGATACGCAGTATTTT. It is translated as CASSSSPDTQYF.

Many counts were recorded for this clonotype. The chain uses TRBV5-1 and TRBJ2-5; the match to TRBD1 covers 9 bases. Germline trimming cut 0 bases from V and 4 bases from J; bases unmatched to any gene: 1. In germline, CDR1 is SGHRS, CDR2 YFSETQ. CDR3 length: 14 residues. DNA for the CDR3: TGCGCCAGCAGCTTGGGGACAGGGGCAGAGACCCAGTACTTC. Translating gives CASSLGTGAETQYF.

The rearrangement joins TRBV4-3 to TRBJ1-2; D remains unclear. This CDR3 spans 16 amino acids. Trimming removed 0 bases at V and 6 bases at J, with 17 bases between. Germline V gene lookup returns CDR1 LGHNA and CDR2 YSLEER. The CDR3 DNA sequence: TGCGCCAGCAGCCAAGATGCGAACAACCCATTCAATGGCTACACCTTC. It specifies CASSQDANNPFNGYTF.

This clonotype was found many times. The CDR3 here is CASSYSLAASYNEQFF. The CDR3, as DNA: TGTGCCAGCAGTTACTCCCTAGCGGCCTCCTACAATGAGCAGTTCTTC. This chain connects TRBV6-6 to TRBJ2-1; 7 nucleotides agree with TRBD2. This CDR3 is 16 amino acids long. Germline loops: CDR1 MNHNY, CDR2 SVGAGI (reference sequence). V was pared by 0 bases and J by 0 bases, with 2 bases of the junction left unmatched.

Concerning this clonotype itself: A single base separates this from a much larger clone, so it may be a read error. The V and J genes are TRBV2 and TRBJ2-4, with a weak D call TRBD1 (6 bases). Germline assignment: CDR1 SNHLY and CDR2 FYNNEI. The CDR3 spans 16 residues. CDR3 DNA sequence: TGTGCCAGCAGTGAAGCGGGGGCGATAGCCAAAAACATTCAGTGCTTC. As protein: CASSEAGAIAKNIQCF.

This clonotype was observed at least ten times. V and J are TRBV5-4 and TRBJ2-7, with D maybe TRBD1 (5 bases). The CDR3 runs to 16 residues. The V end lost 3 bases, the J end lost 3 bases, and 19 bases lay between the germline ends. Germline V gene sequence: CDR1 SGHNT, CDR2 YYREEE (reference sequence). The CDR3 DNA sequence: TGTGCCAGCAGCTCGCATCGGACACTCGCATTCTACGAGCAGTACTTC. Translated: CASSSHRTLAFYEQYF.

In its sample, this clonotype was seen many times. The CDR3 spells CASSEGGQNNQPQHF. CDR3 DNA: TGTGCCAGCAGTGAAGGAGGACAGAACAATCAGCCCCAGCATTTT. The chain carries TRBV2 and TRBJ1-5; D is perhaps TRBD1 (6 bases). The ends were cut back, 1 base at V and 3 bases at J, with 10 bases in the middle. This CDR3 is 15 amino acids long. Germline-derived CDR1 and CDR2 are SNHLY and FYNNEI.

The chain recombines TRBV30 with TRBJ2-7; a possible D gene is TRBD2 (5 bases). The V gene's germline CDR1 is GTSNPN and CDR2 SVGIG (reference sequence). V lost 8 bases to trimming and J lost 5 bases, with 10 bases between them. The length of the CDR3 is 10 residues. This CDR3 is CARGVNEQYF. DNA for the CDR3: TGTGCCCGGGGAGTCAACGAGCAGTACTTC. Supplemented by reference TRBV30 and TRBJ2-7, the full variable domain reads SQTIHQWPATLVQPVGSPLSLECTVEGTSNPNLYWYRQAAGRGLQLLFYSVGIGQISSEVPQNLSASRPQDRQFILSSKKLLLSDSGFYLCARGVNEQYFGPGTRLTVT.

This clonotype has a count of ten or more. V is TRBV7-9 and J is TRBJ1-6; D is ambiguous. V was trimmed by 5 bases and J by 7 bases, leaving 9 bases between them. Germline CDR1 is SEHNR and CDR2 is FQNEAQ (reference sequence). The CDR3 is made up of 13 amino acids. CDR3 in DNA: TGTGCCAGCAGCGCACCAGAGAATTCACCCCTCCACTTT. Translating it yields CASSAPENSPLHF.

Regarding this clonotype: A much larger clone lies a single base off, so this may be a read error. The chain links TRBV6-2 or TRBV6-3 to TRBJ2-3, with D uncertain. The ends were cut back, 5 bases at V and 2 bases at J, with 11 bases in the middle. The V gene's germline CDR1 is MNHEY and CDR2 SVGEGT. The CDR3 sequence is 14 residues long. CDR3 protein: CASSRLGNTDTQYF. The CDR3 DNA is TGTGCCAGCAGTCGTTTGGGTAACACAGATACGCAGTATTTT.

Regarding this clonotype: Compared with germline, one end of the junction differs, possibly owing to a read error. The V and J genes are TRBV14 and TRBJ2-1, with TRBD2 identical over 8 bases. Per germline, CDR1 SGHDN and CDR2 FVKESK. The CDR3 has 15 residues. The CDR3 DNA is TGTGCCAGCAGCCCGGGGGGGAGCTCCTACAATGAGCGGTTCTTC. This translates into CASSPGGSSYNERFF.

This clonotype was counted ten times or more. The CDR3 DNA reads as TGTGCCAGCAGCTTGGGACTAGAAAACGAGCAGTTCTTC. It yields the protein CASSLGLENEQFF. This sequence joins TRBV11-2 and TRBJ2-1; 8 bases map to TRBD2. Germline CDR1 reads SGHAT; CDR2 reads FQNNGV. The CDR3 contains 13 residues. The trim removed 3 bases at V and 10 bases at J, leaving 5 bases unmatched.

V usage is TRBV3-1 and J usage is TRBJ2-7; possibly TRBD2 for D (5 bases). This CDR3 has 15 residues. Trimming took 0 bases from V and 0 from J, leaving 9 bases between them. Germline V gene sequence: CDR1 LGHDT, CDR2 YNNKEL (reference sequence). The CDR3, as DNA: TGTGCCAGCAGCCAAGATTTAGCGAGCTCCTACGAGCAGTACTTC. Encoded protein: CASSQDLASSYEQYF.

This clonotype was observed a few times. The DNA of the CDR3 is TGCGCCAGCAGCCAAGCTCAGGGGGGCAATCAGCCCCAGCATTTT. This sequence encodes CASSQAQGGNQPQHF. This chain joins TRBV4-1 and TRBJ1-5; 7 nucleotides match TRBD1. The CDR3 runs to 15 residues. V lost 1 base to trimming and J lost 2 bases; unmatched junction nucleotides: 2. Germline CDR1 MGHRA, CDR2 YSYEKL.